This T cell receptor beta chain emerged from a study of T cell repertoires in cytomegalovirus infection. Germline V gene lookup returns CDR1 MNHEY and CDR2 SVGEGT. The CDR3 loop spans 16 amino acids. Trimming pared 0 bases from V and 0 bases from J, leaving 9 bases between. About this clonotype: A read error may explain this, as a much larger clone is one base away.

TCRdb reprocessed the reads via MiXCR and lists one record per CDR3 protein. The data contain 150,000 to 160,000 distinct CDR3 sequences, about 25% of them singletons. The chain carries TRBV6-2 or TRBV6-3 and TRBJ2-1, with D unclear. This clonotype was sampled from a human donor in good health (CMV status not recorded). Some clones in this sample may be carry-over from other donors' samples. Sequencing input: PBMCs. The CDR3 region is CASSYSSSRSYNEQFF. As DNA, the CDR3 is TGTGCCAGCAGTTACTCGAGCAGTCGCTCCTACAATGAGCAGTTCTTC.